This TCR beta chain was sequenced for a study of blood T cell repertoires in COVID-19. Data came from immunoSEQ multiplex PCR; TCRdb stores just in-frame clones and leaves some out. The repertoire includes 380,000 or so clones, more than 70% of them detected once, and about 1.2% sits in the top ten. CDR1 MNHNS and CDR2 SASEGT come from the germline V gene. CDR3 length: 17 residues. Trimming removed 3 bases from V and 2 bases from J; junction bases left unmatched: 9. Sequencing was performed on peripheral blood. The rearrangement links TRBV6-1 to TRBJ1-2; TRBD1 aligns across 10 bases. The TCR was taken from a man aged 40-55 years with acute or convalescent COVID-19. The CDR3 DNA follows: TGTGCCAGCAGTGAGGGGACAGGGGAACCTTGGAACTATGGCTACACCTTC. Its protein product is CASSEGTGEPWNYGYTF.